The entry below gives a single T cell receptor beta chain sequence along with its context. No antigen is known for it. The repertoire was sequenced with immunoSEQ multiplex PCR; TCRdb's copy has only in-frame clones and lacks some. The sample has some 80,000 clones, around 79% seen once. The sample belongs to a study of radiotherapy plus CTLA-4 blockade in lung cancer. General study findings and limits: Clones of tumor-derived TCRs expanded in blood after radiotherapy plus ipilimumab. Early clone dynamics of blood T cells, plus interferon-beta, reportedly predicted response best.

Chemo-refractory metastatic non-small-cell lung cancer patients underwent focal radiation alongside CTLA-4 blockade with ipilimumab. The CDR3 consists of 18 residues. V shed 6 bases and J shed 0 bases, with 22 bases lying between them. Germline V gene sequence: CDR1 LNHDA, CDR2 SQIVND (reference sequence). The sample in question was peripheral blood, obtained from a patient treated with radiotherapy plus ipilimumab. The chain carries TRBV19 and TRBJ2-3; tentative D call: TRBD1 (6 bases). The TCR originated in a human donor with non-small cell lung cancer whose response to radiotherapy plus ipilimumab could not be evaluated. Some clones in this sample may be carry-over from other donors' samples. The CDR3 reads CASSLGVWRGQSTDTQYF. CDR3 bases: TGTGCCAGTAGCCTCGGCGTATGGAGAGGACAGAGCACAGATACGCAGTATTTT.